This T cell receptor beta chain was documented in a study of blood T cell repertoires in COVID-19 (dated by TCRdb to 2020 to 2021). Study-level background: Collaborator samples came from the United States, Italy and Spain and covered acute and convalescent phases of COVID-19. Subjects who had been exposed to COVID-19, were actively infected with it, or had recovered from it provided the deeply sampled blood TCRbeta repertoires that made up the dataset. Where available, HLA class I and class II types were taken from metadata supplied by the sample provider and were not determined by assay-based typing. A freely available public database, intended as a resource for researchers studying the immune response to SARS-CoV-2, is where the repertoires were released. The material from the prospective study consisted of cDNA or gDNA derived from T cells, B-cell-depleted T cells, or PBMCs. Samples were obtained from the ongoing ImmuneRACE study (first 160 participants) and from 950 to 1,500 subjects provided by 6 global collaborators. Sample metadata almost always included a de-identified subject ID, COVID-19 status, age in years and sex. The research as a whole found: The amount of clinical and demographic metadata varied by source and participant and was provided uncurated.

The junction shows trimming of 4 bases on V and 3 bases on J, plus 13 bases between the germline ends. The germline V gene yields MDHEN for CDR1 and SYDVKM for CDR2. The CDR3 spans 15 residues, from the cysteine through the phenylalanine. The retained sequence is limited to the CDR3, 45 bases, with the frame set at the first base. Collaborating institutions collected whole blood in K2EDTA tubes following their own protocols. For TCRbeta analysis, collaborators shipped samples in one of three forms: frozen whole blood, isolated PBMCs, or DNA extracted from either of those sample types. The immunoSEQ Assay, a bias-controlled multiplex PCR, was used to amplify TCRbeta CDR3 regions from genomic DNA. Concerning the study's data processing: The number of nucleated cells in each sample was estimated from the amplification of reference gene primers within the assay. Sequence reads were collapsed and filtered to measure the absolute abundance of every unique TCRbeta CDR3 rearrangement. For each sample, productive Simpson clonality was calculated by taking the square root of Simpson's diversity index across productive rearrangements. Not all clones reach the TCRdb copy of this immuneACCESS table, which keeps in-frame sequences only. Checked studies attribute under half of the gap to unresolved V genes and leave the rest unexplained. V, J and clone size reflect that table, while D and trimming were determined from the DNA. The sample table contains more than 130,000 clones; only one count was recorded for more than 80% of them. In total, the top ten clones hold about 9.3% of the sample.

On this clone itself: The antigen this receptor binds is unknown. No quality values exist for individual bases; no much larger clone is one base distant.

The sequenced material came from peripheral blood. The clonotype comes from a woman of 80 years or more in a cohort sampled during active or convalescent COVID-19. The receptor chain draws on TRBV28 and TRBJ1-3; the D segment could be TRBD1, given 5 matching bases. The CDR3 is CASSSGGSFGNTIYF. The DNA reads as follows: TGTGCCAGCAGTTCGGGGGGGTCTTTTGGAAACACCATATATTTT.